These T cell receptor beta chains were read from a single sample in a study of T cell changes during pregnancy in multiple sclerosis. Here immunoSEQ multiplex PCR was the method, and the copy in TCRdb shows in-frame clones only, minus some. The sample contains 30,000 to 40,000 clones, 75% to 95% of which appear only once. The sample here was CD4+ T cells from peripheral blood mononuclear cells, taken in the first trimester of pregnancy. The receptors derive from a female donor in good health, enrolled as a control in a pregnancy study. CDR3s include the opening cysteine and the closing phenylalanine or tryptophan. A D gene is named only where the DNA matches it firmly. Not every row has a clone size; where given, it reads once, few, many or a size class.

j_call clone_size d_call v_call cdr3_aa cdr3_nt
TRBJ2-7 NA NA TRBV10-2 CASSVALGARNEQYF TGCGCCAGCAGTGTGGCCTTGGGGGCTCGGAACGAGCAGTACTTC
TRBJ1-3 NA TRBD1 TRBV27 CASSRDRFNSGNTIYF TGTGCCAGCAGTAGGGACAGGTTTAACTCTGGAAACACCATATATTTT
TRBJ1-6 NA NA TRBV2 CASSLQSYNSPLHF TGTGCCAGCAGTTTACAGTCCTATAATTCACCCCTCCACTTT
TRBJ2-3 once TRBD2 TRBV27 CASSWRGGIDTQYF TGTGCCAGCAGTTGGCGGGGGGGCATAGATACGCAGTATTTT
TRBJ2-7 NA TRBD1 TRBV6-5 CASSYSRQGSYEQYF TGTGCCAGCAGTTACTCTCGACAGGGATCATACGAGCAGTACTTC
TRBJ1-2 once NA TRBV29-1 CSVEAGSGFYYGYTF TGCAGCGTTGAAGCCGGGTCAGGGTTTTACTATGGCTACACCTTC
TRBJ2-7 NA TRBD2 TRBV7-2 CASSLEGTSGGYEQYF TGTGCCAGCAGCTTAGAGGGGACTAGCGGGGGCTACGAGCAGTACTTC
TRBJ2-1 NA NA TRBV11-2 CASSQHQTSANEQFF TGTGCCAGCAGCCAACACCAGACATCGGCTAATGAGCAGTTCTTC
TRBJ1-2 NA NA TRBV11-2 CASSLGSPRVSYGYTF TGTGCCAGCAGCTTAGGATCACCCCGGGTTTCCTATGGCTACACCTTC
TRBJ2-7 NA TRBD2 TRBV7-2 CASTLRGGVEQYF TGTGCCAGCACCTTAAGGGGAGGGGTCGAGCAGTACTTC
TRBJ2-5 NA TRBD2 TRBV27 CASSPIRLAGGLGETQYF TGTGCCAGCAGTCCGATACGACTAGCGGGGGGGTTGGGGGAGACCCAGTACTTC
TRBJ1-1 NA TRBD1 TRBV9 CASSVGGQGGTEAFF TGTGCCAGCAGCGTAGGGGGACAGGGGGGCACTGAAGCTTTCTTT
TRBJ2-7 NA NA TRBV15 CATSRDRGQISYEQYF TGTGCCACCAGCAGAGACAGGGGTCAGATCTCCTACGAGCAGTACTTC
TRBJ1-5 NA TRBD1 TRBV30 CAWSVGTGGSQPQHF TGTGCCTGGAGTGTCGGGACAGGGGGTAGTCAGCCCCAGCATTTT
TRBJ2-2 few TRBD1 TRBV7-9 CASSLSGDSTGELFF TGTGCCAGCAGCTTAAGTGGGGACAGCACCGGGGAGCTGTTTTTT
TRBJ2-3 NA TRBD1 TRBV19 CASRATGGLDTQYF TGTGCCAGCAGGGCTACAGGGGGCCTGGATACGCAGTATTTT
TRBJ2-3 NA NA TRBV6-6 CASRYGQTTDTQYF TGTGCCAGCCGGTACGGACAGACCACAGATACGCAGTATTTT
TRBJ2-7 NA NA TRBV5-1 CASRHDGNEQYF TGCGCCAGCAGACACGACGGGAACGAGCAGTACTTC
TRBJ1-2 NA TRBD1 TRBV7-9 CASSFSGTDNSVYTF TGTGCCAGCAGCTTCTCCGGGACAGATAATTCGGTCTACACCTTC
TRBJ1-2 few NA TRBV5-1 CASSSWAGLDYGYTF TGCGCCAGCAGCTCCTGGGCAGGGTTGGACTATGGCTACACCTTC
TRBJ2-1 NA NA TRBV7-2 CASSLDGGQYNEQFF TGTGCCAGCAGCTTAGACGGGGGGCAATACAATGAGCAGTTCTTC
TRBJ2-7 NA NA TRBV5-5 CASSSPGATYEQYF TGTGCCAGCAGCTCACCAGGCGCTACCTACGAGCAGTACTTC
TRBJ2-6 NA TRBD1 TRBV2 CAAQGVSGANVLTF TGTGCCGCCCAGGGGGTTTCTGGGGCCAACGTCCTGACTTTC
TRBJ2-5 NA TRBD2 TRBV7-9 CASSLTGGTETQYF TGTGCCAGCAGCTTAACGGGGGGGACAGAGACCCAGTACTTC
TRBJ1-5 NA NA TRBV7-8 CASSLVLGVSNQPQHF TGTGCCAGCAGCTTAGTATTAGGGGTTAGCAATCAGCCCCAGCATTTT
TRBJ1-3 NA TRBD1 TRBV9 CASSDRMDRSSGNTIYF TGTGCCAGCAGCGACCGCATGGACAGGTCCTCTGGAAACACCATATATTTT
TRBJ1-5 NA NA TRBV25-1 CASSELRCGDSNQPQHF TGTGCCAGCAGTGAATTGAGGTGCGGGGACAGCAATCAGCCCCAGCATTTT
TRBJ1-4 NA TRBD1 TRBV6-1 CASRSDRVNEKLFF TGTGCCAGCAGATCGGACAGGGTTAATGAAAAGCTGTTTTTT
TRBJ2-7 NA NA TRBV20-1 CSASTYEQYF TGCAGTGCTAGCACCTACGAGCAGTACTTC
TRBJ1-5 NA TRBD1 TRBV2 CASKGTGGRHSNQPQHF TGTGCCAGCAAAGGAACAGGGGGTCGCCATAGCAATCAGCCCCAGCATTTT
TRBJ1-5 NA NA TRBV2 CASTLDLTSNQPQHF TGTGCCAGCACCTTAGACTTAACTAGCAATCAGCCCCAGCATTTT
TRBJ1-2 NA TRBD1 TRBV5-6 CASSRGQGYGYTF TGTGCCAGCAGCCGCGGACAGGGATATGGCTACACCTTC
TRBJ2-7 NA NA TRBV14 CASSRGGYEQYF TGTGCCAGCAGCCGGGGAGGCTACGAGCAGTACTTC
TRBJ1-3 NA NA TRBV10-2 CASSESANGNTIYF TGCGCCAGCAGTGAGTCGGCAAACGGAAACACCATATATTTT
TRBJ2-4 NA TRBD1 TRBV7-2 CASSPGQGDPHKNIQYF TGTGCCAGCAGCCCGGGACAGGGGGACCCCCACAAAAACATTCAGTACTTC
TRBJ1-1 NA NA TRBV13 CASSRRDNEAFF TGTGCCAGCAGTCGCCGGGACAATGAAGCTTTCTTT
TRBJ2-7 NA NA TRBV7-2 CASSLDRPPYEQYF TGTGCCAGCAGCTTAGACAGGCCTCCCTACGAGCAGTACTTC
TRBJ2-1 NA TRBD2 TRBV7-2 CASRPTSGGASNEQFF TGTGCCAGCAGACCTACTAGCGGGGGGGCCTCCAATGAGCAGTTCTTC
TRBJ1-5 NA NA TRBV6-5 CASSQVSNQPQHF TGTGCCAGCAGTCAGGTCAGCAATCAGCCCCAGCATTTT
TRBJ1-5 NA NA TRBV30 CAWSGGLSNQPQHF TGTGCCTGGAGCGGGGGGCTTAGCAATCAGCCCCAGCATTTT
TRBJ2-7 NA TRBD1 TRBV7-3 CASSLSPPGTGSHEQYF TGTGCCAGCAGCTTATCTCCCCCGGGGACAGGGTCTCACGAGCAGTACTTC
TRBJ1-2 NA TRBD1 TRBV6-6 CASSPKVDRVRGYTF TGTGCCAGCAGTCCCAAAGTGGACAGGGTCAGAGGCTACACCTTC
TRBJ2-5 NA NA TRBV18 CASSRQYQETQYF TGTGCCAGCAGCCGACAATACCAAGAGACCCAGTACTTC